This TCR beta chain was documented in a study of T cell responses to AZD1222 COVID-19 vaccine. Across the whole study: Second-dose intervals near 4 or 12 weeks were combined. Findings and limits, study-wide: Unmutated variant regions are reportedly targeted by nearly half of spike-specific TCRs. At baseline, seropositivity was found in only 5 to 7 AZD1222 recipients.

The table came from immunoSEQ multiplex PCR; TCRdb's copy has only in-frame clones and leaves some out. Of 130,000 or so clones listed, 93% were seen once; the top ten hold about 3%. Worth noting for this clone: The antigen is unknown.

The CDR3 has 13 residues. From germline, CDR1 is MDHEN and CDR2 SYDVKM. The V gene lost 3 bases and the J gene lost 2 bases, with 7 bases spanning the gap. The receptor was derived from an adult in good health. The rearrangement joins TRBV28 to TRBJ1-2; TRBD1 is a possible D gene (5 bases). Sequencing was performed on peripheral blood, taken on day 0 of AZD1222 vaccination. CDR3 nucleotide sequence: TGTGCCAGCAGTTTCGGGGGAAACTATGGCTACACCTTC. Protein: CASSFGGNYGYTF.